These T cell receptor beta chains were read from a single sample in a study of molecular identifiers for immune sequencing clone quantification. In TCRdb, the PCR reads were re-called with MiXCR into one record per CDR3 protein. Here the sample spans more than 450,000 distinct CDR3 sequences, roughly 26% being singletons. Sequences were obtained from naive CD8+ T cells from blood, with Jurkat cell RNA spiked in. Receptors were obtained from a human donor in good health. Some libraries in this study had Jurkat cell RNA spiked in. CDR3s include the opening cysteine and the closing phenylalanine or tryptophan. Fields, in order: V gene, clone size, J gene, D gene, CDR3 DNA, CDR3 protein. D genes are given only for firm matches. Size is omitted from some rows. Given values are once, few, many or a class for expanded clones.

V gene: TRBV12-3/TRBV12-4; clone size: many; J gene: TRBJ2-6; D gene: -; CDR3 DNA: TGTGCCAGCACTCCCTTTTCTGGGCCCAGCGTGGCCAACGTCCTGACTTTC; CDR3 protein: CASTPFSGPSVANVLTF
V gene: TRBV4-1; clone size: few; J gene: TRBJ2-7; D gene: -; CDR3 DNA: TGCGCCAGCAGCCGCGGACCAGACTACGAGCAGTACTTC; CDR3 protein: CASSRGPDYEQYF
V gene: TRBV27; clone size: many; J gene: TRBJ1-5; D gene: -; CDR3 DNA: TGTGCCAGCAGTTTGATCGGGCAGCCCCAGCATTTT; CDR3 protein: CASSLIGQPQHF
V gene: TRBV13; clone size: -; J gene: TRBJ2-1; D gene: -; CDR3 DNA: TGTGCCAGCAGCTTAGGCCAGGTTTTCAATGAGCAGTTCTTC; CDR3 protein: CASSLGQVFNEQFF
V gene: TRBV7-9; clone size: -; J gene: TRBJ1-1; D gene: -; CDR3 DNA: TGTGCCAGCAGCCCCCGATCTGGGATGGAGGGGACTGAAGCTTCCTTT; CDR3 protein: CASSPRSGMEGTEASF
V gene: TRBV12-3/TRBV12-4; clone size: few; J gene: TRBJ1-6; D gene: TRBD1; CDR3 DNA: TGTGCCAGCAGTTTAGGAGGACAGGGGTGGAATTCACCCCTCCACTTT; CDR3 protein: CASSLGGQGWNSPLHF
V gene: TRBV27; clone size: -; J gene: TRBJ2-5; D gene: -; CDR3 DNA: TGTGCCAGCAGTTTCTCAGCGGTCCCTGGGGAGACCCAGTACTTC; CDR3 protein: CASSFSAVPGETQYF
V gene: TRBV12-3/TRBV12-4; clone size: many; J gene: TRBJ2-7; D gene: -; CDR3 DNA: TGTGCCAGCAGTTTGGCAGGGGTTGACTACGAGCAGTACTTC; CDR3 protein: CASSLAGVDYEQYF
V gene: TRBV13; clone size: few; J gene: TRBJ1-5; D gene: TRBD1; CDR3 DNA: TGTGCCAGCAGCTTACACACAGGGGTAGGCAATCAGCCCCAGCATTTT; CDR3 protein: CASSLHTGVGNQPQHF
V gene: TRBV30; clone size: -; J gene: TRBJ2-3; D gene: TRBD2; CDR3 DNA: TGTGCCTGGAGCTATCGACTAGCGGGGGGCACAGATACGCAGTATTTT; CDR3 protein: CAWSYRLAGGTDTQYF
V gene: TRBV6-6; clone size: few; J gene: TRBJ1-1; D gene: -; CDR3 DNA: TGTGCCAGCAGTTACGAGGGGCCGAACACTGAAGCTTTCTTT; CDR3 protein: CASSYEGPNTEAFF
V gene: TRBV7-6; clone size: many; J gene: TRBJ2-7; D gene: -; CDR3 DNA: TGTGCCAGCAGCCCAAGACTGGACAGCTACGAGGAGCAGTACTTC; CDR3 protein: CASSPRLDSYEEQYF
V gene: TRBV10-3; clone size: few; J gene: TRBJ1-5; D gene: -; CDR3 DNA: TGTGCCATCAGTGAGGACGGGTCTAGCAATCAGCCCCAGCATTTT; CDR3 protein: CAISEDGSSNQPQHF
V gene: TRBV4-3; clone size: -; J gene: TRBJ1-3; D gene: TRBD1; CDR3 DNA: TGCGCCAGCAGCCTCGGGACAGCGAGAGATTCTGGAAACACCATATATTTT; CDR3 protein: CASSLGTARDSGNTIYF
V gene: TRBV6-2/TRBV6-3; clone size: -; J gene: TRBJ1-2; D gene: -; CDR3 DNA: TGTGCCAGCAGTATCCCGACAGAGTACTATGGCTACACCTTC; CDR3 protein: CASSIPTEYYGYTF
V gene: TRBV14; clone size: many; J gene: TRBJ2-5; D gene: -; CDR3 DNA: TGTGCCAGCAGCCAAGTCCGCTTGGAGACCCAGTACTTC; CDR3 protein: CASSQVRLETQYF
V gene: TRBV19; clone size: -; J gene: TRBJ2-7; D gene: TRBD1; CDR3 DNA: TGTGCCAGTAGTAACACAGGGGGCGTTGAGCAGTACTTC; CDR3 protein: CASSNTGGVEQYF
V gene: TRBV24-1; clone size: many; J gene: TRBJ2-3; D gene: TRBD1; CDR3 DNA: TGTGCCACCAGTGATTCGGGACAGCGATACACAGATACGCAGTATTTT; CDR3 protein: CATSDSGQRYTDTQYF
V gene: TRBV2; clone size: -; J gene: TRBJ2-1; D gene: -; CDR3 DNA: TGTGCCAGCAGTCCCCAACCCGCCCAGTTCTTC; CDR3 protein: CASSPQPAQFF
V gene: TRBV27; clone size: many; J gene: TRBJ2-7; D gene: -; CDR3 DNA: TGTGCCAGCAGCCAAAGTGGCCTAGCCGAGGAGCAGTACTTC; CDR3 protein: CASSQSGLAEEQYF